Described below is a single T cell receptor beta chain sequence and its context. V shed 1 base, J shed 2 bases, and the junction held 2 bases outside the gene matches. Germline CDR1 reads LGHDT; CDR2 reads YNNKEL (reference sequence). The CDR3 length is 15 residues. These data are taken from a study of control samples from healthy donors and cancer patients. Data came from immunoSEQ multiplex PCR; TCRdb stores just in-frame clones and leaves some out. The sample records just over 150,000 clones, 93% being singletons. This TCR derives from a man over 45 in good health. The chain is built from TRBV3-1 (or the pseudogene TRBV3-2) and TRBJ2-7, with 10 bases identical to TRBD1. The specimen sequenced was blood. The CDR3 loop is CASSQGQGAAYEQYF. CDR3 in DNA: TGTGCCAGCAGCCAAGGACAGGGGGCCGCCTACGAGCAGTACTTC.